This T cell receptor (beta chain) stems from a study of OX40 agonist ivuxolimab in advanced cancers. At the level of the study: Dose-escalation patients were diagnosed with hepatocellular carcinoma, melanoma, renal cell cancer or head and neck cancer. A male proportion of approximately 83% was recorded, with mean age approximately 56 years and range about 20 to 85.

Using immunoSEQ multiplex PCR, the repertoire was profiled, and TCRdb retains in-frame clones only, with some absent. The table records 85,000 to 100,000 clones, 80% to 90% of them present only once. This CDR3 region has 17 residues. The V and J ends lost 6 bases and 0 bases, in that order; junction bases with no gene match: 14. The V gene's germline CDR1 is SEHNR and CDR2 FQNEAQ (reference sequence). The sequenced sample was CD4+ or CD8+ T cells sorted from blood, obtained in a trial of the OX40 agonist ivuxolimab. The chain is built from TRBV7-9 and TRBJ2-7, with 7 nucleotides matching TRBD1. The TCR sequence derives from an adult with an advanced solid tumor such as melanoma, head and neck, liver or kidney cancer. The CDR3 reads CASSLPIWDRLSYEQYF. CDR3 nucleotide sequence: TGTGCCAGCAGTTTACCGATTTGGGACAGACTCTCCTACGAGCAGTACTTC.